Listed here are 9 T cell receptor beta chains from one sample, sequenced in a study of blood T cell repertoires in COVID-19 (dated by TCRdb to the early 2020s). Library construction relied on the immunoSEQ multiplex PCR assay. TCRdb obtained this table from immuneACCESS and retained in-frame rearrangements with V and J assigned. These tables miss some clones; where compared with another copy, unresolved V genes account for less than half of the shortfall, and the remainder is unexplained. Recorded for this sample are 250,000 to 350,000 clones; approximately 89% of them occurred a single time. Under 15% of the sample is in the top ten clones. Sequenced sample: peripheral blood. The receptors were gathered from an older woman with acute or convalescent COVID-19.

The chain employs TRBV30 and TRBJ1-1; D is unclear. Germline CDR1 is GTSNPN and CDR2 is SVGIG (reference sequence). The CDR3 consists of 11 residues. The CDR3: CAERLNTEAFF. CDR3 coding DNA: TGTGCAGAGAGACTCAACACTGAAGCTTTCTTT.

The genes are TRBV5-1 and TRBJ1-1; tentative D call: TRBD1 (5 bases). V lost 1 base and J 2 bases, leaving 18 bases between the germline ends. The CDR3 contains 17 residues. Per the germline V gene, CDR1 is SGHRS and CDR2 is YFSETQ. The CDR3 DNA follows: TGCGCCAGCAGCTTGTCTTCGAAGACAGAAGTTAACACTGAAGCTTTCTTT. Translation gives CASSLSSKTEVNTEAFF.

V usage is TRBV7-2 and J usage is TRBJ2-5; 13 positions agree with TRBD2. V dropped 5 bases and J dropped 3; count of bases not matched to a gene: 3. CDR3 size: 15 residues. The germline V gene has CDR1 SGHTA and CDR2 FQGNSA. CDR3 sequence (DNA): TGTGCCAGCAGCCTGGGACTAGCGGGGAAAGAGACCCAGTACTTC. Protein: CASSLGLAGKETQYF.

This chain uses TRBV20-1 with TRBJ2-7; 10 nucleotides agree with TRBD2. Germline V gene sequence: CDR1 DFQATT, CDR2 SNEGSKA (reference sequence). The CDR3 runs 14 residues. The trim removed 3 bases at V and 5 bases at J, leaving 7 bases unmatched. In DNA, the CDR3 is TGCAGTGCTAGTGGCCTAGCGGGAGCTGACGAGCAGTACTTC. It yields the protein CSASGLAGADEQYF.

The table lists this clone with many counts. The chain links TRBV10-3 to TRBJ1-6; a possible D gene is TRBD1 (6 bases). With 2 bases removed from V and 7 bases from J, the gap between germline ends came to 9 bases. From germline, CDR1 is ENHRY and CDR2 SYGVKD. The CDR3 has 14 residues. CDR3 bases: TGTGCCATCAGTGAGCGGGACACAAATTCACCCCTCCACTTT. It is translated as CAISERDTNSPLHF.

The J gene is TRBJ2-5, the V gene TRBV7-2; 10 bases match TRBD2. V dropped 2 bases and J dropped 0; count of bases not matched to a gene: 6. Per germline, CDR1 SGHTA and CDR2 FQGNSA. The CDR3 consists of 17 residues. CDR3: CASSLLPAGGYQETQYF. CDR3 DNA: TGTGCCAGCAGCTTATTACCAGCGGGGGGGTACCAAGAGACCCAGTACTTC.

The chain carries TRBV4-1 and TRBJ2-5; 10 positions agree with TRBD2. This CDR3 spans 15 amino acids. V trimming: 0 bases; J trimming: 9 bases; junction bases outside the gene matches: 7. CDR1 MGHRA and CDR2 YSYEKL come from the germline V gene. CDR3 bases: TGCGCCAGCAGCCAAGACAGGACTAGCGGCCGACCCCAGTACTTC. Translation gives CASSQDRTSGRPQYF.

The rearrangement uses TRBV18 and TRBJ1-4; unclear D gene. Per the germline V gene, CDR1 is KGHSH and CDR2 is LQKENI. With 4 bases removed from V and 0 bases from J, the gap between germline ends came to 12 bases. The CDR3 has 16 residues. In DNA, the CDR3 is TGTGCCAGCTCACAAAACCGCGGTTCAACTAATGAAAAACTGTTTTTT. It is translated as CASSQNRGSTNEKLFF. The variable domain in full, with the rest retrieved from reference TRBV18 and TRBJ1-4, is NAGVMQNPRHLVRRRGQEARLRCSPMKGHSHVYWYRQLPEEGLKFMVYLQKENIIDESGMPKERFSAEFPKEGPSILRIQQVVRGDSAAYFCASSQNRGSTNEKLFFGSGTQLSVL.

Concerning this clone itself: At one boundary the junction diverges from the germline segment, which might be a read error. The gene calls are TRBV5-1 and TRBJ2-2, with 8 bases identical to TRBD1. The CDR3 length is 16 residues. The germline gives CDR1 SGHRS, CDR2 YFSETQ. In nucleotides, the CDR3 is TGCGCCAGCAGCCCGGGGACAGGTATCAACAACGGGGAGCTGTTTTTT. Amino acids: CASSPGTGINNGELFF.